The 8 T cell receptor beta chains in this list originate from one sample, sequenced in a study of OX40 agonist ivuxolimab in advanced cancers. The method was immunoSEQ multiplex PCR; TCRdb's version includes in-frame clones alone and lacks a portion of them. The sample holds 70,000 or so clones, about four fifths seen once. The sample was CD4+ or CD8+ T cells sorted from blood, taken in a trial of the OX40 agonist ivuxolimab. These receptors were taken from an adult with an advanced solid tumor such as melanoma, head and neck, liver or kidney cancer.

The chain links TRBV6-1 to TRBJ2-3; D is possibly TRBD2 (5 bases). V was pared by 11 bases and J by 0 bases, with 15 bases between. The CDR3 sequence is 14 residues long. The germline CDR1 and CDR2 sequences are MNHNS and SASEGT. The CDR3 DNA sequence: TGTGCCTGCCTCCCCGGGGTTAGCACAGATACGCAGTATTTT. Translated, it gives CACLPGVSTDTQYF.

V is TRBV6-5 and J is TRBJ2-7, with 8 nucleotides matching TRBD2. Germline V gene lookup returns CDR1 MNHEY and CDR2 SVGAGI. This CDR3 has 15 amino acids. V lost 7 bases to trimming and J lost 3 bases; unmatched junction nucleotides: 11. Here the CDR3 reads CASTQLGGARYEQYF. CDR3 DNA: TGTGCCAGCACCCAACTCGGGGGGGCGCGCTACGAGCAGTACTTC.

This rearrangement joins TRBV4-3 to TRBJ1-2; D may be TRBD1 (5 bases). This CDR3 has 15 residues. CDR1 is LGHNA and CDR2 is YSLEER in the germline V gene. V gave up 0 bases and J gave up 4 bases, with 12 bases separating them. The chain's CDR3 is CASSQDPLRGYGYTF. CDR3 in DNA: TGCGCCAGCAGCCAAGACCCCCTAAGGGGCTATGGCTACACCTTC.

V is TRBV7-2 and J is TRBJ1-5; D may be TRBD1 (6 bases). The CDR3 loop spans 16 amino acids. Germline V gene lookup returns CDR1 SGHTA and CDR2 FQGNSA. V lost 2 bases, J lost 5 bases, and 16 bases lay in between. CDR3 sequence (DNA): TGTGCCAGCAGCTTATATCTGAAACAGGGCGATCAGCCCCAGCATTTT. Amino acids: CASSLYLKQGDQPQHF.

The V gene is TRBV11-2, the J gene TRBJ1-2; D is uncertain. V gave up 0 bases and J gave up 1 base, with 9 bases separating them. CDR3 size: 15 residues. Germline V gene data show CDR1 as SGHAT and CDR2 as FQNNGV. Here the CDR3 DNA reads TGTGCCAGCAGCTTAGATCAGGTCCTTAACTATGGCTACACCTTC. It encodes CASSLDQVLNYGYTF.

The chain combines TRBV4-3 with TRBJ1-1, with a possible D match to TRBD1 (6 bases). The germline CDR1 and CDR2 sequences are LGHNA and YSLEER. Trimming left V 4 bases short and J 7 bases short, with 10 bases between. The CDR3 consists of 12 residues. The chain's CDR3 is CASSRVQGEAFF. DNA for the CDR3: TGCGCCAGCAGCCGGGTACAGGGTGAAGCTTTCTTT.

This clone was picked up a small number of times. The gene calls are TRBV29-1 and TRBJ1-5; D remains ambiguous. From germline, CDR1 is SQVTM and CDR2 ANQGSEA. The CDR3 sequence is 14 residues long. V lost 4 bases, J lost 3 bases, and 13 bases lay in between. In DNA, the CDR3 is TGCAGCGTTGTAATTGGGTCAGACAATCAGCCCCAGCATTTT. Translating it yields CSVVIGSDNQPQHF. The variable domain in full, with the rest retrieved from reference TRBV29-1 and TRBJ1-5, is SAVISQKPSRDICQRGTSLTIQCQVDSQVTMMFWYRQQPGQSLTLIATANQGSEATYESGFVIDKFPISRPNLTFSTLTVSNMSPEDSSIYLCSVVIGSDNQPQHFGDGTRLSIL.

J is TRBJ1-2 and V is TRBV5-1; D is unclear. The CDR3 is made up of 13 amino acids. V lost 0 bases and J lost 8, with 11 bases in between. Germline lookup yields CDR1 SGHRS and CDR2 YFSETQ. The CDR3 sequence: CASSLEGTGGYTF. The CDR3 DNA is TGCGCCAGCAGCTTGGAAGGTACGGGCGGCTACACCTTC.